This T cell receptor (beta chain) was sequenced during a study of cytomegalovirus exposure and HLA in healthy donors. Study at large: A later analysis reported the same platform for the roughly 110 validation repertoires and the roughly 700 first-cohort repertoires. Points from the study as a whole: Three chains linked to CMV were shown in vitro to be specific for CMV antigens. Many donors carried some public TCRs, although rarity characterized most TCR sequences.

The CDR3 runs to 18 residues. The V end was cut by 0 bases, the J end by 0 bases, with 17 bases between. CDR1 is LGHNA, CDR2 YSLEER, per germline. Using immunoSEQ multiplex PCR, the repertoire was profiled, and TCRdb retains in-frame clones only, with some absent. The sample contains over 200,000 clones, 88% of which appear only once. Regarding this clone: Its antigen remains unidentified.

The specimen sequenced was PBMCs. The chain carries TRBV4-3 and TRBJ1-2; tentative D call: TRBD1 (6 bases). This receptor was obtained from a woman aged 18 to 35 in good health and CMV-seronegative. The CDR3 DNA follows: TGCGCCAGCAGCCAAGACGTCACAGGGCTTGCCTCTAACTATGGCTACACCTTC. Translation: CASSQDVTGLASNYGYTF.